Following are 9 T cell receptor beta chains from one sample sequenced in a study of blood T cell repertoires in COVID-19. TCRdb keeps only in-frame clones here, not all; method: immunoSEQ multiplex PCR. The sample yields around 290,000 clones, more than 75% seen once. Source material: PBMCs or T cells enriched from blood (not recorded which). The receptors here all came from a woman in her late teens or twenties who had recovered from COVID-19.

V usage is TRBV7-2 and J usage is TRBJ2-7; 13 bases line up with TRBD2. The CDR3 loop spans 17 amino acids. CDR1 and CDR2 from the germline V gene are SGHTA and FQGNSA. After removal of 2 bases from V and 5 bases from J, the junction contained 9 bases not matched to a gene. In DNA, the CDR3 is TGTGCCAGCAGCTTACGGACTAGCGGGAGTCGTGAGCACGAGCAGTACTTC. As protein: CASSLRTSGSREHEQYF.

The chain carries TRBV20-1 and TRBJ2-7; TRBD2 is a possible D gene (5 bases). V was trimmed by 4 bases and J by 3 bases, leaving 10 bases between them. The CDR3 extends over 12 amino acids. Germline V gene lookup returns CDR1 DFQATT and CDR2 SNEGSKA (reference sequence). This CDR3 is CSANERNYEQYF. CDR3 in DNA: TGCAGTGCTAATGAGCGGAACTACGAGCAGTACTTC.

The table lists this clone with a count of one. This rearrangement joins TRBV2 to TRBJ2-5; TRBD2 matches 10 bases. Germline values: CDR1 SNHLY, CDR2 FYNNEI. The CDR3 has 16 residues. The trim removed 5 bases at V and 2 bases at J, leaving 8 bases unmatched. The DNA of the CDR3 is TGTGCCAGCAGTAATTTTCTAGCGGGGGTTCAAGAGACCCAGTACTTC. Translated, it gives CASSNFLAGVQETQYF.

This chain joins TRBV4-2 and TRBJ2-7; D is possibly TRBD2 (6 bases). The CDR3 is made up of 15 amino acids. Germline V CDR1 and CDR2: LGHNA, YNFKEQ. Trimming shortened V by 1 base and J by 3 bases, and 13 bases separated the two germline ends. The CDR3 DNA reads TGTGCCAGCAGCCAAGCCAGCGGGCCGATCTACGAGCAGTACTTC. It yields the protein CASSQASGPIYEQYF.

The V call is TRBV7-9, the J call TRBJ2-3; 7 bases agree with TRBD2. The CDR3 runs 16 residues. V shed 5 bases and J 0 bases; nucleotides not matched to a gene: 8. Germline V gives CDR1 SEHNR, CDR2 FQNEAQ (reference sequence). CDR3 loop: CASSPRAGESTDTQYF. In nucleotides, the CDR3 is TGTGCCAGCAGCCCGAGGGCGGGAGAGAGCACAGATACGCAGTATTTT.

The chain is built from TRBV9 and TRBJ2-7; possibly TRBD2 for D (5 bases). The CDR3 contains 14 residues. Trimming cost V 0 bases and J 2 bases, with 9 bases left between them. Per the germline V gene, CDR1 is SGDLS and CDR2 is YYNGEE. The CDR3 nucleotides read TGTGCCAGCAGCGTAGCGGGGTCCACCTACGAGCAGTACTTC. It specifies CASSVAGSTYEQYF.

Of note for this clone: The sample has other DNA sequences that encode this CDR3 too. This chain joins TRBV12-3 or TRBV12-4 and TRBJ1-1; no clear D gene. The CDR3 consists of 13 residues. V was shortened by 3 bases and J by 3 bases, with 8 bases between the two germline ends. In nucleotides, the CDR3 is TGTGCCAGCAGTTTGGAGGCGGACACTGAAGCTTTCTTT. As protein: CASSLEADTEAFF.

The CDR3 here is CASSLDQGGVEQFF. In DNA, the CDR3 is TGCGCCAGCAGCTTGGATCAGGGTGGCGTTGAGCAGTTCTTC. The chain is built from TRBV5-1 and TRBJ2-1, with TRBD1 as a possible D gene (5 bases). V shed 0 bases and J shed 9 bases, with 13 bases lying between them. The germline gives CDR1 SGHRS, CDR2 YFSETQ. The CDR3 spans 14 residues.

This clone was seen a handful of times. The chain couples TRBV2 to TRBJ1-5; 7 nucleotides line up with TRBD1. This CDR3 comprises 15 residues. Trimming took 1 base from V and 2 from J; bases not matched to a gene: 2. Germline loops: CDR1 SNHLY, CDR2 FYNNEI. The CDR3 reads CASSEDDRGNQPQHF. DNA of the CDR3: TGTGCCAGCAGTGAAGACGACAGGGGCAATCAGCCCCAGCATTTT.